This TCR beta chain was identified in a study of beta chain features in type 1 diabetes. Every bit of the isolated RNA underwent reverse transcription, so sequencing read expressed TCRB transcripts. Generated by immunoSEQ multiplex PCR, the TCRdb table keeps only in-frame clones and is missing some. The data show over 500,000 clones, about 14% seen once. Germline CDR1 is LGHNA and CDR2 is YSLEER. The CDR3 contains 15 residues. V was trimmed by 0 bases and J by 3 bases, leaving 12 bases between them. A CD45RO/CCR7/CD25/CD127/CD95/CD27 panel sorted naive, central memory, regulatory and stem cell-like memory CD4+ cells.

This chain joins TRBV4-3 and TRBJ2-7; D ambiguous. The sequencing sample was made of naive CD4+ T cells from blood. The sequence was obtained from a young man in good health. CDR3 amino acids: CASSQDSRQVYEQYF. The CDR3 DNA is TGCGCCAGCAGCCAAGATTCGAGGCAGGTCTACGAGCAGTACTTC.